Below are 26 T cell receptor beta chains sequenced from a single sample in a study of T cell responses to AZD1222 COVID-19 vaccine. Measured with immunoSEQ multiplex PCR; TCRdb has only the in-frame clones, and not every one. Of about 90,000 clones in the sample, approximately 89% were seen once. Sequenced here: peripheral blood, sampled on day 0 of AZD1222 vaccination. The receptor source for this set is an adult in good health.

The sample holds one count of this clone. The chain recombines TRBV19 with TRBJ1-6; a weak D match, TRBD1 (6 bases). Germline V gene lookup returns CDR1 LNHDA and CDR2 SQIVND (reference sequence). V shed 3 bases and J shed 8 bases, with 14 bases lying between them. This CDR3 has 15 amino acids. The CDR3 loop reads CASSIRQGRHSPLHF. The CDR3 nucleotides read TGTGCCAGTAGTATTCGGCAGGGGAGACATTCACCCCTCCACTTT.

The V call is TRBV5-1, the J call TRBJ1-6; D not certain. The CDR3 loop spans 15 amino acids. The germline V gene encodes CDR1 SGHRS and CDR2 YFSETQ. V was trimmed by 0 bases and J by 4 bases, leaving 8 bases between them. In nucleotides, the CDR3 is TGCGCCAGCAGCTTGGCTGCGGAATATAATTCACCCCTCCACTTT. The encoded protein is CASSLAAEYNSPLHF.

The chain has TRBV19 and TRBJ1-1; no definite D call. Germline loops: CDR1 LNHDA, CDR2 SQIVND (reference sequence). The CDR3 extends over 13 amino acids. Deletions cut 2 bases from V and 2 bases from J, with 6 bases between. CDR3 DNA sequence: TGTGCCAGTAGTATAAATGAAAACACTGAAGCTTTCTTT. Translating it yields CASSINENTEAFF.

The rearrangement uses TRBV14 and TRBJ1-1; the match to TRBD1 covers 7 bases. CDR3 size: 14 residues. The J segment lost 4 bases and the V segment lost 2 bases, leaving 4 bases of the junction unmatched. The V gene's germline CDR1 is SGHDN and CDR2 FVKESK. The CDR3 reads CASSQLSGGTEAFF. As DNA, the CDR3 is TGTGCCAGCAGCCAACTCTCAGGGGGCACTGAAGCTTTCTTT.

This sequence joins TRBV5-4 and TRBJ1-1; 7 positions agree with TRBD1. The CDR3 has 20 amino acids. CDR1 is SGHNT, CDR2 YYREEE, per germline (reference sequence). The J segment lost 0 bases and the V segment lost 4 bases, leaving 21 bases of the junction unmatched. CDR3 coding DNA: TGTGCCAGCAGCCCTGGAGCTTGGGGGGCGGGCAGGGGGATGAACACTGAAGCTTTCTTT. It codes for CASSPGAWGAGRGMNTEAFF.

The chain couples TRBV11-3 to TRBJ2-1; 10 bases are a match to TRBD2. V was clipped by 4 bases and J by 0 bases; unmatched bases: 6. CDR3 size: 17 residues. Looked up from germline, CDR1 is SGHNT and CDR2 is YENEEA. CDR3 residues: CASSSEWTSGSYNEQFF. CDR3 DNA: TGTGCCAGCAGCTCCGAATGGACTAGCGGCTCCTACAATGAGCAGTTCTTC.

This rearrangement joins TRBV11-2 to TRBJ2-1; TRBD2 matches at 9 bases. With V trimmed by 2 bases and J by 7 bases, 6 bases remained unmatched. The CDR3 runs to 15 residues. CDR1 is SGHAT, CDR2 FQNNGV, per germline. The DNA for the CDR3 is TGTGCCAGCAGCTTATCGCCTAGCGGGACGAATGAGCAGTTCTTC. This translates into CASSLSPSGTNEQFF.

The chain employs TRBV7-9 and TRBJ1-2; 7 nucleotides match TRBD1. The CDR3 totals 15 residues. Germline assignment: CDR1 SEHNR and CDR2 FQNEAQ (reference sequence). V dropped 4 bases and J dropped 7; count of bases not matched to a gene: 12. The CDR3 protein is CASSYEGAPGVGYTF. The CDR3 region has the DNA TGTGCCAGCAGCTACGAGGGGGCTCCCGGGGTTGGCTACACCTTC.

This chain joins TRBV5-5 and TRBJ2-1; the D is unclear. This CDR3 has 17 amino acids. Germline V CDR1 and CDR2: SGHKS, YYEKEE (reference sequence). V was cut by 3 bases and J by 0 bases, with 16 bases left in between. CDR3 bases: TGTGCCAGCAGCTCCAATAATAGGATGAGCTCCTACAATGAGCAGTTCTTC. It is translated as CASSSNNRMSSYNEQFF.

J is TRBJ1-5 and V is TRBV6-1; no clear D. Germline V gives CDR1 MNHNS, CDR2 SASEGT. The CDR3 spans 14 residues. V was shortened by 1 base and J by 0 bases, with 4 bases between the two germline ends. DNA of the CDR3: TGTGCCAGCAGTGAAGTCAATAGCAATCAGCCCCAGCATTTT. This encodes CASSEVNSNQPQHF.

J is TRBJ1-2 and V is TRBV20-1; D uncertain. Between the trimmed V and J ends, which lost 3 bases and 2 bases, there was a span of 7 bases. Germline CDR1 and CDR2: DFQATT and SNEGSKA (reference sequence). This CDR3 spans 12 amino acids. In nucleotides, the CDR3 is TGCAGTGCTAGTAGGCGGAACTATGGCTACACCTTC. This encodes CSASRRNYGYTF.

This clone appeared once. This chain joins TRBV6-5 and TRBJ2-1; 10 bases line up with TRBD1. Per germline, CDR1 MNHEY and CDR2 SVGAGI. The CDR3 covers 13 residues. J lost 6 bases, V lost 8 bases, and 4 bases had no gene match. This CDR3 reads CASGGQGSNEQFF. The CDR3 DNA follows: TGTGCCAGCGGGGGACAGGGGAGCAATGAGCAGTTCTTC.

The chain is built from TRBV7-9 and TRBJ2-7, with 7 bases aligning to TRBD1. CDR1 and CDR2 from the germline V gene are SEHNR and FQNEAQ (reference sequence). This CDR3 spans 14 amino acids. The V segment lost 7 bases and the J segment 1 base; nucleotides outside the gene matches: 7. The CDR3 coding sequence is TGTGCCAGCACCCGACAGGGCAAATCCTACGAGCAGTACTTC. Protein product: CASTRQGKSYEQYF.

This sequence joins TRBV19 and TRBJ2-7; no clear D gene. Germline-derived CDR1 and CDR2 are LNHDA and SQIVND (reference sequence). V shed 4 bases and J shed 5 bases, with 12 bases lying between them. This CDR3 comprises 13 residues. The CDR3: CASSTHNLNEQYF. The CDR3 nucleotides read TGTGCCAGTAGTACCCACAACTTGAACGAGCAGTACTTC.

This chain links TRBV4-1 with TRBJ2-2; D tentatively reads TRBD1 or TRBD2 (6 bases each). CDR1 and CDR2 from the germline V gene are MGHRA and YSYEKL. The CDR3 extends over 17 amino acids. V was pared by 1 base and J by 7 bases, with 19 bases between. The CDR3 region has the DNA TGCGCCAGCAGCCAAGCCCCAGGGTGGGGGGCTGGCGGGGAGCTGTTTTTT. Amino acid sequence: CASSQAPGWGAGGELFF.

The CDR3 DNA follows: TGCGCCAGCAGCTTGGGACCGTGGGCGGGGGAAGAGACCCAGTACTTC. The encoded protein is CASSLGPWAGEETQYF. V gene TRBV5-1 combines with J gene TRBJ2-5, with TRBD2 matching over 7 bases. Trimming at V came to 0 bases and at J to 3 bases, leaving 8 bases not matched to a gene. Germline CDR1 is SGHRS and CDR2 is YFSETQ. The CDR3 spans 16 residues.

The chain combines TRBV5-4 with TRBJ1-2; a weak D match, TRBD1 (5 bases). Germline V CDR1 and CDR2: SGHNT, YYREEE (reference sequence). This CDR3 comprises 14 residues. Trimming took off 0 bases at V and 4 bases at J, with 10 bases between the two ends. CDR3 sequence (DNA): TGTGCCAGCAGCTTGGGGGGCGCATGCTATGGCTACACCTTC. Amino acid sequence: CASSLGGACYGYTF.

Of note for this clone: The germline gene is not matched at one end of the junction; a read error may be the cause. The gene calls are TRBV14 and TRBJ2-2; the D gene is possibly TRBD2 (6 bases). There are 16 residues in the CDR3. Germline V gene data show CDR1 as SGHDN and CDR2 as FVKESK. This CDR3 is CASRQAGTYLTGELFF. DNA for the CDR3: TGTGCCAGCAGACAAGCCGGGACTTATCTCACCGGGGAGCTGTTTTTT.

The chain uses TRBV19 and TRBJ1-5; 7 bases are a match to TRBD1. The CDR3 totals 15 residues. With 6 bases clipped from V and 4 bases from J, the junction kept 9 bases outside the gene matches. Germline CDR1 reads LNHDA; CDR2 reads SQIVND (reference sequence). CDR3 sequence: CASSEGTAINQPQHF. As DNA, the CDR3 is TGTGCCAGTAGCGAAGGGACAGCAATTAATCAGCCCCAGCATTTT.

The chain has TRBV20-1 and TRBJ1-1, with D possibly matching TRBD1 (6 bases). Germline values: CDR1 DFQATT, CDR2 SNEGSKA (reference sequence). The CDR3 has 11 amino acids. CDR3 protein: CGDTGRAEAFF. The CDR3 DNA reads as TGCGGTGATACAGGGAGGGCTGAAGCTTTCTTT.

J is TRBJ2-3 and V is TRBV7-2; 10 nucleotides line up with TRBD2. This CDR3 spans 16 amino acids. Germline V lookup: CDR1 SGHTA, CDR2 FQGNSA. Germline trimming cut 4 bases from V and 5 bases from J; bases unmatched to any gene: 9. CDR3 residues: CASSSSGSALLDTQYF. CDR3 bases: TGTGCCAGCAGCTCTAGCGGGAGTGCCCTATTAGATACGCAGTATTTT.

The chain joins TRBV27 to TRBJ2-5; TRBD1 is a possible D gene (5 bases). Trimming removed 4 bases from V and 3 bases from J, with 21 bases in between. Per germline, CDR1 MNHEY and CDR2 SMNVEV (reference sequence). The CDR3 is 17 residues long. CDR3 loop: CASSYGRARLQKETQYF. The CDR3 DNA sequence: TGTGCCAGCAGTTACGGCAGGGCCCGGCTCCAGAAAGAGACCCAGTACTTC.

V usage is TRBV11-2 and J usage is TRBJ2-7; TRBD2 matches at 7 bases. Looked up from germline, CDR1 is SGHAT and CDR2 is FQNNGV. The CDR3 loop spans 15 amino acids. The ends lost 1 base at V and 4 bases at J; junction bases unmatched: 7. CDR3 sequence reads: CASSLVPREIYEQYF. The CDR3 DNA is TGTGCCAGCAGCTTAGTTCCGCGGGAGATTTACGAGCAGTACTTC. Combining the CDR3 with reference TRBV11-2 and TRBJ2-7 gives the whole variable domain EAGVAQSPRYKIIEKRQSVAFWCNPISGHATLYWYQQILGQGPKLLIQFQNNGVVDDSQLPKDRFSAERLKGVDSTLKIQPAKLEDSAVYLCASSLVPREIYEQYFGPGTRLTVT.

This clone came up once. The V and J genes are TRBV11-1 and TRBJ1-2; 7 bases map to TRBD1. This CDR3 spans 13 amino acids. V lost 3 bases and J lost 7; bases outside the gene matches: 5. Germline CDR1 and CDR2: SGHAT and FQDESV (reference sequence). CDR3: CASSFKGASGYTF. For the CDR3, the DNA is TGTGCCAGCAGCTTTAAGGGGGCGAGTGGCTACACCTTC.

This clone has only a few counts. The chain carries TRBV7-9 and TRBJ1-6, with D maybe TRBD1 (5 bases). This CDR3 region has 14 residues. Trimming stripped 3 bases from V and 10 bases from J, with 13 bases between. Germline V lookup: CDR1 SEHNR, CDR2 FQNEAQ (reference sequence). The CDR3: CASSFSGKGSPLHF. DNA for the CDR3: TGTGCCAGCAGCTTTTCAGGGAAGGGGTCACCCCTCCACTTT. Drawing the rest from reference TRBV7-9 and TRBJ1-6, the complete variable domain is DTGVSQNPRHKITKRGQNVTFRCDPISEHNRLYWYRQTLGQGPEFLTYFQNEAQLEKSRLLSDRFSAERPKGSFSTLEIQRTEQGDSAMYLCASSFSGKGSPLHFGNGTRLTVT.

This clone has only a few counts. Other DNA sequences in this sample translate to the same CDR3. CDR3 in DNA: TGTGCCAGCAGTGAATTAGAGAACACTGAAGCTTTCTTT. It yields the protein CASSELENTEAFF. The genes are TRBV2 and TRBJ1-1, with D unclear. V was clipped by 2 bases and J by 1 base, with 5 bases between them. Germline V lookup: CDR1 SNHLY, CDR2 FYNNEI. The length of the CDR3 is 13 residues.